Here is one T cell receptor (beta chain) with its context. This entry is derived from a study of CXCR3-negative and CXCR3-positive naive CD8 T cells. The CDR3 has 15 amino acids. Germline CDR1 reads SGHTA; CDR2 reads FQGTGA. All TRB cDNA libraries came from 5' RACE performed with UMI labels. TCRdb processed the 5' RACE reads again and assigns one entry to each CDR3 protein, with no DNA. Its table records more than 35,000 distinct CDR3 sequences. The V and J genes are TRBV7-3 and TRBJ2-5; the TRBD1 assignment by TCRdb is unverifiable without DNA. What was sequenced was memory CD8+ T cells from blood. The clonotype was recovered from a human donor in good health. Some clones in this sample may be carry-over from other donors' samples. The CDR3 sequence is CASSYGTGGGETQYF. Filled out from reference TRBV7-3 and TRBJ2-5, the complete variable domain reads GAGVSQTPSNKVTEKGKYVELRCDPISGHTALYWYRQSLGQGPEFLIYFQGTGAADDSGLPNDRFFAVRPEGSVSTLKIQRTERGDSAVYLCASSYGTGGGETQYFGPGTRLLVL.